The present T cell receptor (beta chain) was sequenced within a study of shared T cell receptors in the human thymus. The assay was immunoSEQ multiplex PCR, and TCRdb's table has in-frame clones only and misses some. The profile shows hundreds of thousands of clones, around 87% of them singletons. In addition, the sample was reused for a study of human thymus T cells. That paper adds: Donor material was obtained from healthy Finnish infants undergoing corrective surgery for congenital heart defects. Corrective heart surgery yielded the resections from which the thymus tissue came. The authors found apparently biased V and J gene usage in thymic and blood repertoires. The related literature has documented a marked overlap of thymic repertoires among unrelated individuals.

Sample: thymocytes. The source of this sequence is a boy in the first two years of life with a congenital heart defect.

The CDR3 region has the DNA TGTGCCAGCAAACGGACAGCTTATGGCTACACCTTC. It yields the protein CASKRTAYGYTF. The chain couples TRBV13 to TRBJ1-2, with TRBD1 as a possible D gene (6 bases). Looked up from germline, CDR1 is PRHDT and CDR2 is FYEKMQ (reference sequence). The V end lost 7 bases, the J end lost 5 bases, and 11 bases lay between the germline ends. CDR3 length: 12 residues.